The 23 T cell receptor beta chains given below trace back to one sample, sequenced in a study of spatial heterogeneity in lung cancer. General study points: Tumoral mutation counts were tracked by counts of expanded intratumoral alpha and beta TCRs.

TCRdb independently ran MiXCR on the 5' RACE reads; one entry per CDR3 protein. Of about 100,000 distinct CDR3 sequences listed, 4.4% were seen once; the top ten hold 21%. Time point: sample taken at primary tumor resection. For these TCRs, the target antigens are not known. The sequencing used lung tumor tissue, collected at surgery. The source of these receptors is a male donor with early-stage non-small cell lung cancer.

This clonotype came up a few times. This chain links TRBV9 with TRBJ2-3, with TRBD2 matching over 13 bases. The germline V gene encodes CDR1 SGDLS and CDR2 YYNGEE. This CDR3 has 18 amino acids. Unmatched junction bases numbered 8, after V lost 4 bases and J lost 0 bases. This chain's CDR3 is CASSPGLAGPKSTDTQYF. The CDR3 bases are TGTGCCAGCAGCCCGGGACTAGCGGGACCAAAGAGCACAGATACGCAGTATTTT.

The chain carries TRBV6-5 and TRBJ1-1; maybe TRBD1 (6 bases). The V gene's germline CDR1 is MNHEY and CDR2 SVGAGI. CDR3 length: 15 residues. Trimming shortened V by 10 bases and J by 6 bases, and 24 bases separated the two germline ends. The CDR3 protein is CATSLMGPQGSEAFF. The CDR3 DNA reads as TGTGCCACCTCCCTCATGGGACCCCAGGGGTCTGAAGCTTTCTTT.

A few counts support this clonotype. The V call is TRBV5-1, the J call TRBJ2-7; D is unresolved. The CDR3 is made up of 13 amino acids. Germline values: CDR1 SGHRS, CDR2 YFSETQ. Trimming removed 0 bases from V and 3 bases from J, with 7 bases in between. The CDR3 loop reads CASSLVLSYEQYF. The CDR3 DNA is TGCGCCAGCAGCTTGGTCCTTAGCTACGAGCAGTACTTC.

This clonotype was counted many times. The genes are TRBV10-3 and TRBJ2-6; D perhaps matches TRBD2 (5 bases). The CDR3 is 16 amino acids. Per germline, CDR1 ENHRY and CDR2 SYGVKD. V lost 0 bases and J lost 2, with 8 bases in between. The CDR3 DNA reads TGTGCCATCAGTGAGTCCGGGAAACCTGGGGCCAACGTCCTGACTTTC. It translates to CAISESGKPGANVLTF.

This clonotype has ten or more counts. V usage is TRBV7-2 and J usage is TRBJ2-1; no firm D call. The V end lost 5 bases, the J end lost 0 bases, and 11 bases lay between the germline ends. The CDR3 consists of 15 residues. The germline V gene has CDR1 SGHTA and CDR2 FQGNSA. CDR3 bases: TGTGCCAGCAGCCTAGGAATGAGCTCCTACAATGAGCAGTTCTTC. Protein: CASSLGMSSYNEQFF.

This clonotype was recorded many times. The genes are TRBV28 and TRBJ2-7; 12 nucleotides line up with TRBD2. Per germline, CDR1 MDHEN and CDR2 SYDVKM. V lost 3 bases and J lost 3; bases outside the gene matches: 6. The CDR3 is made up of 16 amino acids. The CDR3 region has the DNA TGTGCCAGCAGTTTCCCGGGACTAGCGGGCGGCTACGAGCAGTACTTC. Its protein is CASSFPGLAGGYEQYF.

This clonotype was picked up a small number of times. This chain links TRBV3-1 with TRBJ1-1; maybe TRBD1 (6 bases). The CDR3 is made up of 21 amino acids. Germline V CDR1 and CDR2: LGHDT, YNNKEL (reference sequence). Trimming shortened V by 0 bases and J by 2 bases, and 28 bases separated the two germline ends. The chain's CDR3 is CASSQEHPITGLGGLNTEAFF. CDR3 nucleotides: TGTGCCAGCAGCCAAGAACACCCAATCACAGGGCTGGGGGGCCTTAACACTGAAGCTTTCTTT. Combining the CDR3 with reference TRBV3-1 and TRBJ1-1 gives the whole variable domain DTAVSQTPKYLVTQMGNDKSIKCEQNLGHDTMYWYKQDSKKFLKIMFSYNNKELIINETVPNRFSPKSPDKAHLNLHINSLELGDSAVYFCASSQEHPITGLGGLNTEAFFGQGTRLTVV.

This clonotype has a count of ten or more. The V gene is TRBV28, the J gene TRBJ1-5, with D perhaps matching TRBD1 (5 bases). CDR1 MDHEN and CDR2 SYDVKM come from the germline V gene. V was clipped by 8 bases and J by 4 bases, with 12 bases between them. The CDR3 is 13 amino acids. CDR3 bases: TGTGCCAGCGCGGGGCGGATGAATCAGCCCCAGCATTTT. Translation gives CASAGRMNQPQHF.

This clonotype came up many times. The J gene is TRBJ2-1, the V gene TRBV28; 16 bases line up with TRBD2. The CDR3 loop spans 16 amino acids. CDR1 and CDR2 (germline): MDHEN, SYDVKM. The ends lost 4 bases at V and 14 bases at J; junction bases unmatched: 11. The CDR3 DNA is TGTGCCAGCAGTTCACCGGGACTAGCGGGAGGGCGGGTAAAGTTCTTC. Protein product: CASSSPGLAGGRVKFF.

Ten or more counts support this clonotype. Here the CDR3 DNA reads TGTGCCAGCAGACTGGACAGGGAGTATGGCTACACCTTC. This gives the protein CASRLDREYGYTF. The chain combines TRBV2 with TRBJ1-2, with 8 bases aligning to TRBD1. The germline V gene encodes CDR1 SNHLY and CDR2 FYNNEI. CDR3 size: 13 residues. After removal of 6 bases from V and 5 bases from J, the junction contained 5 bases not matched to a gene.

For the CDR3, the DNA is TGTGCCAGCAGTAACCATGCAAACACCGGGGAGCTGTTTTTT. It codes for CASSNHANTGELFF. This chain uses TRBV12-3 or TRBV12-4 with TRBJ2-2; the D is unclear. The V end lost 5 bases, the J end lost 2 bases, and 9 bases lay between the germline ends. This CDR3 region has 14 residues.

Many counts were recorded for this clonotype. This sequence joins TRBV10-3 and TRBJ2-3; TRBD2 is a possible D gene (6 bases). This CDR3 is built from 12 residues. Germline V gene lookup returns CDR1 ENHRY and CDR2 SYGVKD. V was cut by 10 bases and J by 5 bases, with 13 bases left in between. CDR3 nucleotides: TGTGCCACCAGGGAGGTCCAAGATACGCAGTATTTT. Translation gives CATREVQDTQYF.

V is TRBV27 and J is TRBJ1-1, with 9 nucleotides matching TRBD1. Trimming cost V 5 bases and J 2 bases; bases outside gene matches: 3. Germline CDR1 and CDR2: MNHEY and SMNVEV (reference sequence). The CDR3 is 14 residues long. The CDR3: CASSHRGHNTEAFF. Here the CDR3 DNA reads TGTGCCAGCAGTCACAGGGGGCATAACACTGAAGCTTTCTTT.

This clonotype was seen ten or more times. V gene TRBV29-1 combines with J gene TRBJ2-7; D may be TRBD1 (5 bases). The CDR3 extends over 12 amino acids. Germline loops: CDR1 SQVTM, CDR2 ANQGSEA. With 1 base removed from V and 2 bases from J, the gap between germline ends came to 6 bases. In nucleotides, the CDR3 is TGCAGCGTTGAAGCAGGGCCCTACGAGCAGTACTTC. Protein sequence: CSVEAGPYEQYF.

This clonotype was counted many times. V gene TRBV11-2 combines with J gene TRBJ2-1; no clear D gene. The germline CDR1 and CDR2 sequences are SGHAT and FQNNGV. The V end was cut by 1 base, the J end by 6 bases, with 7 bases between. This CDR3 has 13 residues. For the CDR3, the DNA is TGTGCCAGCAGCTTAGCAGACCGCAATGAGCAGTTCTTC. Translated: CASSLADRNEQFF.

This clonotype came up a few times. This may be a read error, as it is one base from a much larger clone. V and J are TRBV3-1 and TRBJ2-2; weak D call: TRBD2 (6 bases). Per germline, CDR1 LGHDT and CDR2 YNNKEL (reference sequence). This CDR3 spans 15 amino acids. CDR3 residues: CASSQTGVYTVELFF. The CDR3, as DNA: TGTGCCAGCAGCCAAACGGGAGTTTACACCGTGGAGCTGTTTTTT. Full variable domain (outside the CDR3, taken from reference TRBV3-1 and TRBJ2-2): DTAVSQTPKYLVTQMGNDKSIKCEQNLGHDTMYWYKQDSKKFLKIMFSYNNKELIINETVPNRFSPKSPDKAHLNLHINSLELGDSAVYFCASSQTGVYTVELFFGEGSRLTVL.

Many counts were recorded for this clonotype. The chain has TRBV6-1 and TRBJ2-2; D may be TRBD1 (6 bases). Germline CDR1 MNHNS, CDR2 SASEGT. V was trimmed by 6 bases and J by 4 bases, leaving 18 bases between them. CDR3 length equals 16 residues. CDR3 coding DNA: TGTGCCAGCAGCGGGATTCTGGAAGGGGGCACCGGGGAGCTGTTTTTT. Its protein is CASSGILEGGTGELFF.

This clonotype was detected ten times or more. J is TRBJ2-3 and V is TRBV6-5, with D unclear. This CDR3 region has 13 residues. V lost 6 bases and J 10 bases, leaving 17 bases between the germline ends. Germline V gene data show CDR1 as MNHEY and CDR2 as SVGAGI. CDR3: CASSPRAASAQYF. The DNA for the CDR3 is TGTGCCAGCAGCCCTCGGGCCGCTTCGGCGCAGTATTTT.

This clonotype was counted only a few times. V gene TRBV12-3 or TRBV12-4 combines with J gene TRBJ1-3; no reliable D call. The CDR3 length is 13 residues. V lost 4 bases and J lost 5, with 9 bases in between. The DNA for the CDR3 is TGTGCCAGCAGTTCCCACCTTAGAAACACCATATATTTT. It yields the protein CASSSHLRNTIYF.

This clonotype was counted ten times or more. The gene calls are TRBV5-1 and TRBJ2-7, with D perhaps matching TRBD2 (5 bases). This CDR3 spans 13 amino acids. V shed 0 bases and J shed 5 bases, with 9 bases lying between them. The germline gives CDR1 SGHRS, CDR2 YFSETQ. As DNA, the CDR3 is TGCGCCAGCAGCTTGGACTTCGGGAACGAGCAGTACTTC. This codes for CASSLDFGNEQYF.

This clonotype has at least ten counts. The rearrangement joins TRBV3-1 to TRBJ2-2; maybe TRBD2 (6 bases). CDR3 size: 15 residues. Trimming pared 2 bases from V and 3 bases from J, leaving 10 bases between. CDR1 and CDR2 (germline): LGHDT, YNNKEL (reference sequence). CDR3 nucleotides: TGTGCCAGCAGCCAAACGGGAGTTTACACCGGGGAGCTGTTTTTT. The encoded protein is CASSQTGVYTGELFF. Combining the CDR3 with reference TRBV3-1 and TRBJ2-2 gives the whole variable domain DTAVSQTPKYLVTQMGNDKSIKCEQNLGHDTMYWYKQDSKKFLKIMFSYNNKELIINETVPNRFSPKSPDKAHLNLHINSLELGDSAVYFCASSQTGVYTGELFFGEGSRLTVL.

This clonotype was seen a handful of times. The chain employs TRBV6-4 and TRBJ2-1; D is uncertain. CDR1 is MRHNA and CDR2 is SNTAGT in the germline V gene. V was clipped by 5 bases and J by 5 bases, with 10 bases between them. The CDR3 loop spans 13 amino acids. As DNA, the CDR3 is TGTGCCAGCAGTATCTCTGGTAACAATGAGCAGTTCTTC. Its protein is CASSISGNNEQFF.

In its sample, this clonotype was seen a few times. The chain joins TRBV20-1 to TRBJ2-3; tentative D call: TRBD2 (5 bases). The CDR3 spans 15 residues. The V and J ends lost 3 bases and 1 base respectively, with 14 bases between them. Looked up from germline, CDR1 is DFQATT and CDR2 is SNEGSKA (reference sequence). The CDR3 DNA is TGCAGTGCTAGGGATCCTAGGACTGGCACAGATACGCAGTATTTT. This gives the protein CSARDPRTGTDTQYF.